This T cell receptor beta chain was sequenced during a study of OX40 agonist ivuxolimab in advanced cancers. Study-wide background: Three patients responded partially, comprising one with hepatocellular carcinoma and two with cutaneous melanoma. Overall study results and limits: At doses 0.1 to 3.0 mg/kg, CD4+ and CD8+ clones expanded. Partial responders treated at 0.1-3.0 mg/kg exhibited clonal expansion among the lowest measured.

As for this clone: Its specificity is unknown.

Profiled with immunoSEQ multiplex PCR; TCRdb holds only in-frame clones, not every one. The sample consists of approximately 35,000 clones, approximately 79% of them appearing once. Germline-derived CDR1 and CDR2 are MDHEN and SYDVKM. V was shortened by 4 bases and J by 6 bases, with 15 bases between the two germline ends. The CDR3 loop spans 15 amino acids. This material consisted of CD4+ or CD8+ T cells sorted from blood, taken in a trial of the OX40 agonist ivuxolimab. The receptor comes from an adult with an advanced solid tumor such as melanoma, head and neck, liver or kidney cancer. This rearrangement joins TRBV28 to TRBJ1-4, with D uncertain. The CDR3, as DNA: TGTGCCAGCAGTTCAGAGGGCCTTACTTATGAAAAACTGTTTTTT. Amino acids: CASSSEGLTYEKLFF.